A single sample gave rise to the 21 T cell receptor beta chains below, sequenced in a study of T-cell memory formation after mild COVID-19. TCRdb passed the 5' RACE reads through MiXCR, listing each CDR3 protein once. The sample yields about 470,000 distinct CDR3 sequences, around a quarter seen once. Specimen: PBMCs or a T cell subset sorted from them (not recorded which). The receptor set was obtained from an adult woman who had mild COVID-19 (a few samples of this study predate the infection). Cell type and time point are not known.

This clonotype was counted a few times. The rearrangement joins TRBV29-1 to TRBJ2-7; D is undetermined. The CDR3 runs to 12 residues. Germline CDR1 reads SQVTM; CDR2 reads ANQGSEA. The V and J ends lost 3 bases and 5 bases respectively, with 11 bases between them. The CDR3 loop reads CSVEASFHEQYF. In nucleotides, the CDR3 is TGCAGCGTTGAGGCTAGTTTCCACGAGCAGTACTTC.

The chain couples TRBV15 to TRBJ2-7; 8 bases align to TRBD2. The CDR3 loop spans 12 amino acids. Germline trimming cut 5 bases from V and 3 bases from J; bases unmatched to any gene: 0. The germline gives CDR1 LNHNV, CDR2 YYDKDF (reference sequence). Here the CDR3 DNA reads TGTGCCACCAGCCTAGCGGGCTACGAGCAGTACTTC. The encoded protein is CATSLAGYEQYF.

The rearrangement joins TRBV7-2 to TRBJ1-2, with D perhaps matching TRBD1 (5 bases). Trimming took off 1 base at V and 8 bases at J, with 11 bases between the two ends. The germline gives CDR1 SGHTA, CDR2 FQGNSA. This CDR3 spans 13 amino acids. Here the CDR3 reads CASSLGRVEGYTF. The CDR3 nucleotides are TGTGCCAGCAGCTTAGGCAGGGTAGAAGGCTACACCTTC.

This chain joins TRBV29-1 and TRBJ1-2, with TRBD1 identical over 8 bases. Germline V gene data show CDR1 as SQVTM and CDR2 as ANQGSEA. The CDR3 length is 13 residues. V was pared by 6 bases and J by 4 bases, with 7 bases of the junction left unmatched. The DNA for the CDR3 is TGCAGCGTCAACAGGGGGGCAAGCTATGGCTACACCTTC. It is translated as CSVNRGASYGYTF. The full variable domain, completed using reference TRBV29-1 and TRBJ1-2, is SAVISQKPSRDICQRGTSLTIQCQVDSQVTMMFWYRQQPGQSLTLIATANQGSEATYESGFVIDKFPISRPNLTFSTLTVSNMSPEDSSIYLCSVNRGASYGYTFGSGTRLTVV.

This clonotype occurred many times. The chain uses TRBV6-5 and TRBJ2-7; 11 bases align to TRBD1. The germline V gene has CDR1 MNHEY and CDR2 SVGAGI. This CDR3 region has 15 residues. Losses at the gene ends were 7 bases for V and 1 base for J; bases not matched to a gene: 6. The CDR3 sequence: CASIGQGAGSYEQYF. The CDR3 DNA sequence: TGTGCCAGCATCGGACAGGGGGCAGGTTCCTACGAGCAGTACTTC.

Many counts were recorded for this clonotype. The chain joins TRBV7-2 to TRBJ2-1, with 9 bases fitting TRBD2. The V gene's germline CDR1 is SGHTA and CDR2 FQGNSA. Trimming removed 5 bases from V and 9 bases from J; junction bases left unmatched: 14. This CDR3 comprises 16 residues. CDR3 DNA sequence: TGTGCCAGCAGCCCAACGGGGCGGGAGGGCCGTAGTGAGCAGTTCTTC. Encoded protein: CASSPTGREGRSEQFF.

This chain links TRBV6-1 with TRBJ1-3; no definite D call. The CDR3 runs 15 residues. CDR1 and CDR2 from the germline V gene are MNHNS and SASEGT. V lost 6 bases and J 1 base, leaving 13 bases between the germline ends. In DNA, the CDR3 is TGTGCCAGCAGGAAGGGAAAGTCGTCTGGAAACACCATATATTTT. This codes for CASRKGKSSGNTIYF.

This clonotype has ten or more counts. The chain uses TRBV5-1 and TRBJ2-2; TRBD2 matches 10 bases. The trim removed 4 bases at V and 2 bases at J, leaving 5 bases unmatched. The germline V gene has CDR1 SGHRS and CDR2 YFSETQ. CDR3 length: 16 amino acids. The CDR3 DNA reads TGCGCCAGCAGCCCCAAGCGGGGGGGTAACACCGGGGAGCTGTTTTTT. Translation: CASSPKRGGNTGELFF. Combining the CDR3 with reference TRBV5-1 and TRBJ2-2 gives the whole variable domain KAGVTQTPRYLIKTRGQQVTLSCSPISGHRSVSWYQQTPGQGLQFLFEYFSETQRNKGNFPGRFSGRQFSNSRSEMNVSTLELGDSALYLCASSPKRGGNTGELFFGEGSRLTVL.

The chain employs TRBV24-1 and TRBJ1-2; the match to TRBD1 covers 9 bases. With V trimmed by 9 bases and J by 2 bases, 3 bases remained unmatched. Germline CDR1 and CDR2: KGHDR and SFDVKD. The CDR3 totals 13 residues. The chain's CDR3 is CATRGQGNYGYTF. In DNA, the CDR3 is TGTGCCACCCGAGGACAGGGGAACTATGGCTACACCTTC.

This clonotype was counted a few times. As DNA, the CDR3 is TGCAGTGCAAACGGGGGCAGGGGGTTAAATGAGCAGTACTTC. Translating it yields CSANGGRGLNEQYF. The rearrangement uses TRBV20-1 and TRBJ2-7; D perhaps matches TRBD1 (7 bases). This CDR3 spans 14 amino acids. Trimming took off 6 bases at V and 7 bases at J, with 22 bases between the two ends. Germline V CDR1 and CDR2: DFQATT, SNEGSKA (reference sequence).

The V gene is TRBV12-3 or TRBV12-4, the J gene TRBJ2-1; TRBD1 agrees at 11 bases. The ends lost 5 bases at V and 14 bases at J; junction bases unmatched: 5. This CDR3 is 12 amino acids long. The CDR3 is CASSDGGQGEFF. The CDR3 region has the DNA TGTGCCAGCAGTGACGGGGGACAGGGGGAGTTCTTC.

A few counts support this clonotype. The gene calls are TRBV24-1 and TRBJ2-7; 8 nucleotides match TRBD1. The CDR3 sequence is 16 residues long. Germline V gene lookup returns CDR1 KGHDR and CDR2 SFDVKD. V was pared by 8 bases and J by 5 bases, with 16 bases of the junction left unmatched. The CDR3 DNA sequence: TGTGCCACCACCGAGGACAGGGCTACCTCATCGGACGAGCAGTACTTC. Amino acids: CATTEDRATSSDEQYF.

This clonotype was detected only a few times. V usage is TRBV24-1 and J usage is TRBJ1-2; D gene unclear. This CDR3 comprises 15 residues. V was trimmed by 3 bases and J by 4 bases, leaving 14 bases between them. The germline gives CDR1 KGHDR, CDR2 SFDVKD. The CDR3 DNA follows: TGTGCCACCAGTGATGAGATTTCGGGGATCTATGGCTACACCTTC. Protein sequence: CATSDEISGIYGYTF.

There are a few counts of this clonotype. The V call is TRBV4-1, the J call TRBJ2-7; 9 nucleotides agree with TRBD1. V was pared by 0 bases and J by 6 bases, with 3 bases of the junction left unmatched. There are 14 residues in the CDR3. Germline CDR1 and CDR2: MGHRA and YSYEKL. The CDR3 DNA is TGCGCCAGCAGCCAAGATCGGGACAGGGTCGAGCAGTACTTC. Translation gives CASSQDRDRVEQYF.

The rearrangement joins TRBV24-1 to TRBJ2-5; TRBD1 is a possible D gene (5 bases). CDR1 and CDR2 (germline): KGHDR, SFDVKD. V was shortened by 2 bases and J by 4 bases, with 19 bases between the two germline ends. There are 17 residues in the CDR3. The CDR3 DNA reads TGTGCCACCAGTGATTCTCTCCAGGGTCGATACGGAGAGACCCAGTACTTC. Translating gives CATSDSLQGRYGETQYF.

This clonotype was observed a few times. CDR3 sequence reads: CASSPSLGQGEYEQYF. The CDR3 bases are TGCGCCAGCAGCCCGAGTCTCGGACAGGGGGAGTACGAGCAGTACTTC. V is TRBV4-3 and J is TRBJ2-7, with 10 nucleotides matching TRBD1. The junction had 10 bases not matched to a gene; V was cut back by 4 bases and J by 4 bases. This CDR3 has 16 amino acids. The germline CDR1 and CDR2 sequences are LGHNA and YSLEER.

This clonotype was counted only a few times. The rearrangement links TRBV9 to TRBJ1-1, with D perhaps TRBD1 (5 bases). Trimming left V 0 bases short and J 2 bases short, with 8 bases between. The CDR3 is made up of 14 amino acids. Germline V gives CDR1 SGDLS, CDR2 YYNGEE. CDR3 residues: CASSVGDGNTEAFF. The CDR3 DNA is TGTGCCAGCAGCGTAGGGGACGGTAACACTGAAGCTTTCTTT.

This clonotype was seen just once. The chain has TRBV13 and TRBJ2-5; D not certain. CDR3 length: 13 residues. With 1 base removed from V and 5 bases from J, the gap between germline ends came to 8 bases. Germline V gene data show CDR1 as PRHDT and CDR2 as FYEKMQ (reference sequence). The DNA of the CDR3 is TGTGCCAGCAGCTTAGATGGGATCGAGACCCAGTACTTC. Protein: CASSLDGIETQYF.

The rearrangement uses TRBV12-3 or TRBV12-4 and TRBJ2-7; D remains unclear. The CDR3 runs to 16 residues. V lost 2 bases to trimming and J lost 2 bases, with 16 bases between them. The CDR3 DNA reads TGTGCCAGCAGTTTACAGGCTACATCTCCCGCCTACGAGCAGTACTTC. Translated: CASSLQATSPAYEQYF.

This clonotype has only a few counts. V gene TRBV11-3 combines with J gene TRBJ2-2, with 9 bases matching TRBD1. V shed 6 bases, J shed 6 bases, and the junction held 5 bases outside the gene matches. The V gene's germline CDR1 is SGHNT and CDR2 YENEEA. The CDR3 runs to 14 residues. CDR3 sequence reads: CASSRGQGPGELFF. For the CDR3, the DNA is TGTGCCAGCAGTAGGGGACAGGGTCCCGGGGAGCTGTTTTTT. Variable domain in full (rest from reference TRBV11-3 and TRBJ2-2): EAGVVQSPRYKIIEKKQPVAFWCNPISGHNTLYWYLQNLGQGPELLIRYENEEAVDDSQLPKDRFSAERLKGVDSTLKIQPAELGDSAVYLCASSRGQGPGELFFGEGSRLTVL.

The chain combines TRBV7-2 with TRBJ2-5; D possibly matches TRBD1 or TRBD2 (5 bases each). CDR1 SGHTA and CDR2 FQGNSA come from the germline V gene. V was pared by 6 bases and J by 5 bases, with 22 bases between. This CDR3 has 16 residues. The CDR3 DNA follows: TGTGCCAGCAGAAGAGCAGGGCTCGACTACGGGGAGACCCAGTACTTC. Translation gives CASRRAGLDYGETQYF.